Following are 22 T cell receptor beta chains from one sample sequenced in a study of PD-L1 blockade in urothelial cancer. Libraries were prepared by immunoSEQ multiplex PCR; TCRdb keeps only in-frame clonotypes and omits some of them. The sample holds about 120,000 clones; more than 85% are singletons and the top ten take 1.5% to 2%. Indicated time point: peripheral blood 6 weeks after treatment start. The sample in question was PBMCs, obtained around atezolizumab (anti-PD-L1) treatment. Source of these receptors: a man between 60 and 75 years old with urothelial cancer.

The chain joins TRBV28 to TRBJ1-3; D perhaps matches TRBD1 (5 bases). V lost 1 base and J 4 bases, leaving 26 bases between the germline ends. Germline CDR1 MDHEN, CDR2 SYDVKM. This CDR3 comprises 20 residues. CDR3 amino acids: CASSLYPGLSSPNAGNTIYF. In DNA, the CDR3 is TGTGCCAGCAGTTTATACCCGGGACTATCATCACCCAATGCCGGAAACACCATATATTTT.

This clone was seen just once. The chain combines TRBV11-2 with TRBJ1-2; D call uncertain. The germline V gene has CDR1 SGHAT and CDR2 FQNNGV. With 1 base removed from V and 8 bases from J, the gap between germline ends came to 14 bases. This CDR3 contains 14 residues. CDR3 sequence reads: CASSLGGDLGGYTF. For the CDR3, the DNA is TGTGCCAGCAGCTTAGGGGGAGACCTAGGCGGCTACACCTTC.

This chain connects TRBV19 to TRBJ1-3, with D maybe TRBD1 (5 bases). Deletions cut 5 bases from V and 1 base from J, with 12 bases between. This CDR3 has 15 residues. Germline-derived CDR1 and CDR2 are LNHDA and SQIVND (reference sequence). Written as DNA, the CDR3 is TGTGCCAGTAGTCCGACGCAGGGATCTGGAAACACCATATATTTT. It is translated as CASSPTQGSGNTIYF.

The genes are TRBV6-1 and TRBJ1-2; TRBD1 agrees at 7 bases. The germline V gene encodes CDR1 MNHNS and CDR2 SASEGT. The CDR3 extends over 14 amino acids. The V segment lost 0 bases and the J segment 5 bases; nucleotides outside the gene matches: 3. DNA of the CDR3: TGTGCCAGCAGTGAAGCAGGGGGCTGGTATGGCTACACCTTC. Amino acids: CASSEAGGWYGYTF.

This clone was observed a handful of times. The rearrangement links TRBV7-9 to TRBJ1-2; possible D gene TRBD1, 5 bases. The CDR3 extends over 13 amino acids. Between the trimmed V and J ends, which lost 6 bases and 2 bases, there was a span of 10 bases. In germline, CDR1 is SEHNR, CDR2 FQNEAQ (reference sequence). CDR3 nucleotides: TGTGCCAGCAGGGTGGGGGGGAACTATGGCTACACCTTC. This sequence encodes CASRVGGNYGYTF.

The J gene is TRBJ1-2, the V gene TRBV28, with 9 positions matching TRBD1. With V trimmed by 2 bases and J by 3 bases, 7 bases remained unmatched. CDR1 and CDR2 (germline): MDHEN, SYDVKM. This CDR3 region has 16 residues. CDR3 protein: CASSLGQGTYYYGYTF. CDR3 coding DNA: TGTGCCAGCAGTTTAGGACAGGGGACTTATTACTATGGCTACACCTTC.

A single count supports this clone. The V gene is TRBV6-1, the J gene TRBJ1-5; D may be TRBD1 (6 bases). This CDR3 is built from 15 residues. Deletions cut 6 bases from V and 0 bases from J, with 12 bases between. In germline, CDR1 is MNHNS, CDR2 SASEGT. The CDR3 nucleotides are TGTGCCAGCAGGGGGAGACAGGATAGCAATCAGCCCCAGCATTTT. Translating gives CASRGRQDSNQPQHF.

This chain connects TRBV10-3 to TRBJ2-3; the match to TRBD2 covers 10 bases. Looked up from germline, CDR1 is ENHRY and CDR2 is SYGVKD. The CDR3 runs 16 residues. After removal of 4 bases from V and 2 bases from J, the junction contained 6 bases not matched to a gene. CDR3 sequence: CAISGLAGGPTDTQYF. In DNA form, the CDR3 reads TGTGCCATCAGTGGATTAGCGGGGGGCCCCACAGATACGCAGTATTTT.

This clone was seen ten or more times. The chain uses TRBV4-2 and TRBJ1-1, with 7 bases identical to TRBD1. This CDR3 contains 16 residues. V gave up 1 base and J gave up 5 bases; unmatched junction bases: 10. Germline values: CDR1 LGHNA, CDR2 YNFKEQ. CDR3 protein: CASSQVPTGFATEAFF. In nucleotides, the CDR3 is TGTGCCAGCAGCCAAGTCCCGACAGGGTTTGCAACTGAAGCTTTCTTT.

The chain carries TRBV30 and TRBJ1-5, with 8 nucleotides matching TRBD1. Germline lookup yields CDR1 GTSNPN and CDR2 SVGIG (reference sequence). V shed 3 bases, J shed 6 bases, and the junction held 4 bases outside the gene matches. The CDR3 has 13 amino acids. CDR3: CAWRGQAAQPQHF. CDR3 coding DNA: TGTGCCTGGAGGGGACAGGCAGCTCAGCCCCAGCATTTT.

The rearrangement uses TRBV6-4 and TRBJ1-1; no firm D call. Germline V CDR1 and CDR2: MRHNA, SNTAGT. With 2 bases removed from V and 1 base from J, the gap between germline ends came to 8 bases. The CDR3 consists of 14 residues. CDR3 nucleotides: TGTGCCAGCAGTGACCACAGACCGAACACTGAAGCTTTCTTT. It specifies CASSDHRPNTEAFF.

The chain has TRBV7-2 and TRBJ2-5, with 8 bases that match TRBD2. The CDR3 has 13 residues. Trimming at V came to 6 bases and at J to 5 bases, leaving 5 bases not matched to a gene. CDR1 and CDR2 from the germline V gene are SGHTA and FQGNSA. CDR3 nucleotide sequence: TGTGCCAGCAGACTCGGGGGGGCGGAGACCCAGTACTTC. This sequence encodes CASRLGGAETQYF.

The chain is built from TRBV6-1 and TRBJ1-2; D is unresolved. V was clipped by 6 bases and J by 2 bases, with 7 bases between them. The CDR3 consists of 12 residues. Germline V gives CDR1 MNHNS, CDR2 SASEGT. CDR3 coding DNA: TGTGCCAGCAGAGGAGGGAACTATGGCTACACCTTC. Translated, it gives CASRGGNYGYTF.

The rearrangement uses TRBV5-5 and TRBJ2-5, with D possibly being TRBD1 (6 bases). There are 12 residues in the CDR3. Germline loops: CDR1 SGHKS, CDR2 YYEKEE (reference sequence). Trimming shortened V by 3 bases and J by 3 bases, and 6 bases separated the two germline ends. The CDR3 spells CASSWTEETQYF. For the CDR3, the DNA is TGTGCCAGCAGCTGGACAGAAGAGACCCAGTACTTC.

The chain uses TRBV6-6 and TRBJ1-5, with D unclear. In germline, CDR1 is MNHNY, CDR2 SVGAGI (reference sequence). V was shortened by 6 bases and J by 3 bases, with 12 bases between the two germline ends. The CDR3 consists of 14 residues. The CDR3 DNA sequence: TGTGCCAGCAGCCGAGGAGGAGACAATCAGCCCCAGCATTTT. Translated: CASSRGGDNQPQHF.

The chain employs TRBV5-4 and TRBJ2-7, with TRBD2 as a possible D gene (6 bases). Per germline, CDR1 SGHNT and CDR2 YYREEE (reference sequence). The CDR3 length is 17 residues. V gave up 4 bases and J gave up 2 bases, with 22 bases separating them. As DNA, the CDR3 is TGTGCCAGCAGCCCTCTAATGGGGGGTGCCATCCCCTACGAGCAGTACTTC. This translates into CASSPLMGGAIPYEQYF.

The genes are TRBV6-1 and TRBJ1-2; possibly TRBD1 for D (5 bases). Trimming removed 6 bases from V and 3 bases from J, with 14 bases in between. Per the germline V gene, CDR1 is MNHNS and CDR2 is SASEGT. This CDR3 has 14 amino acids. Here the CDR3 reads CASRYDSFDYGYTF. In DNA, the CDR3 is TGTGCCAGCAGATACGACAGTTTCGACTATGGCTACACCTTC.

J is TRBJ1-1 and V is TRBV11-3; no definite D call. This CDR3 region has 14 residues. Germline V gene sequence: CDR1 SGHNT, CDR2 YENEEA. V lost 5 bases and J 0 bases, leaving 10 bases between the germline ends. The CDR3 spells CASSQGLMNTEAFF. The CDR3 nucleotides read TGTGCCAGCAGCCAAGGACTCATGAACACTGAAGCTTTCTTT. The whole variable domain, filled in from reference TRBV11-3 and TRBJ1-1, reads EAGVVQSPRYKIIEKKQPVAFWCNPISGHNTLYWYLQNLGQGPELLIRYENEEAVDDSQLPKDRFSAERLKGVDSTLKIQPAELGDSAVYLCASSQGLMNTEAFFGQGTRLTVV.

The rearrangement joins TRBV29-1 to TRBJ2-1; perhaps TRBD2 as D (5 bases). V was shortened by 4 bases and J by 6 bases, with 10 bases between the two germline ends. Per germline, CDR1 SQVTM and CDR2 ANQGSEA. There are 12 residues in the CDR3. The CDR3 sequence: CSVAAGRNEQFF. In DNA, the CDR3 is TGCAGCGTTGCTGCGGGCCGCAATGAGCAGTTCTTC.

The chain is built from TRBV30 and TRBJ2-3; 7 bases map to TRBD1. Losses at the gene ends were 5 bases for V and 2 bases for J; bases not matched to a gene: 4. This CDR3 is built from 13 residues. Germline CDR1 and CDR2: GTSNPN and SVGIG (reference sequence). Here the CDR3 DNA reads TGTGCCTGGGACAGGGCTTACACAGATACGCAGTATTTT. This codes for CAWDRAYTDTQYF.

This chain uses TRBV9 with TRBJ2-2, with D uncertain. CDR1 is SGDLS and CDR2 is YYNGEE in the germline V gene. This CDR3 contains 14 residues. V lost 0 bases, J lost 3 bases, and 6 bases lay in between. The CDR3 sequence is CASSVEAYTGELFF. The CDR3 nucleotides are TGTGCCAGCAGCGTAGAAGCCTACACCGGGGAGCTGTTTTTT.

The chain carries TRBV2 and TRBJ2-7, with D possibly being TRBD2 (6 bases). CDR3 size: 15 residues. Germline CDR1 is SNHLY and CDR2 is FYNNEI. The ends were cut back, 6 bases at V and 1 base at J, with 16 bases in the middle. CDR3 protein: CASRAGIWSSYEQYF. The CDR3 DNA reads TGTGCCAGCAGGGCGGGGATTTGGAGTTCCTACGAGCAGTACTTC.